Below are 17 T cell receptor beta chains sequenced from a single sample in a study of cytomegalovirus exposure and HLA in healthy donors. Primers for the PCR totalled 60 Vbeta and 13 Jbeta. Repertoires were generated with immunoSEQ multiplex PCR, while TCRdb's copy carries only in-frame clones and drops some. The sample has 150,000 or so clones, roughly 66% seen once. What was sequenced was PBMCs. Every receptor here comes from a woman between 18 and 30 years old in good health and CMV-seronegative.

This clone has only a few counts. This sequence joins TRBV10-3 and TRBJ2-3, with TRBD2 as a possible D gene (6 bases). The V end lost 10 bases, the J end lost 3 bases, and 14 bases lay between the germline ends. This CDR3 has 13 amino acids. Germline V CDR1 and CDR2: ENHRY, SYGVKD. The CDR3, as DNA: TGTGCCACCTCGACTAGTGGGACAGATACGCAGTATTTT. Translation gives CATSTSGTDTQYF.

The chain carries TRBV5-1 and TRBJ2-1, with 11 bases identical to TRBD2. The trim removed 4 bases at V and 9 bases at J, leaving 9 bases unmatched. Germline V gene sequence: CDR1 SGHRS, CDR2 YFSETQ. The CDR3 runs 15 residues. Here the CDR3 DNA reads TGCGCCAGCAGCCTAACTAGCGGGAGTTTAATTGAGCAGTTCTTC. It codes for CASSLTSGSLIEQFF. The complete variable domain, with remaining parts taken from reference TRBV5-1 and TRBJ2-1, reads KAGVTQTPRYLIKTRGQQVTLSCSPISGHRSVSWYQQTPGQGLQFLFEYFSETQRNKGNFPGRFSGRQFSNSRSEMNVSTLELGDSALYLCASSLTSGSLIEQFFGPGTRLTVL.

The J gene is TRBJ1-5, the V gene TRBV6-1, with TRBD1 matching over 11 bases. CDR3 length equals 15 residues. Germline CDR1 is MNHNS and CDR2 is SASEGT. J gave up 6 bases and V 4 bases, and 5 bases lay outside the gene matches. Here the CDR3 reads CASSGGQGVAQPQHF. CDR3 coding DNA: TGTGCCAGCAGTGGGGGACAGGGGGTGGCTCAGCCCCAGCATTTT.

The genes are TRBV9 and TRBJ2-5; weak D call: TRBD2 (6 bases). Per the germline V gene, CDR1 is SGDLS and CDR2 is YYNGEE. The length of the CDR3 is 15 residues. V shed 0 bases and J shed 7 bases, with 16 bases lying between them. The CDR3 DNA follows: TGTGCCAGCAGCGTAGTACCAGAGTTGGGAGGGACCCAGTACTTC. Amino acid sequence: CASSVVPELGGTQYF.

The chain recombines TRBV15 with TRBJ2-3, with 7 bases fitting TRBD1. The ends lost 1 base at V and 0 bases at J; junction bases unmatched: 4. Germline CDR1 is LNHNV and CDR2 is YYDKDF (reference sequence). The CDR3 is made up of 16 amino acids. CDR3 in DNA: TGTGCCACCAGCAGAGGTGCGACAGGGAGCACAGATACGCAGTATTTT. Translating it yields CATSRGATGSTDTQYF.

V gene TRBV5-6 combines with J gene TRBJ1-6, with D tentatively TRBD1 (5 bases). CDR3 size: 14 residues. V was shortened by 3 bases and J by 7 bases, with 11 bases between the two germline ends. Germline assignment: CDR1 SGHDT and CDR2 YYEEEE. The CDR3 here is CASSYGTGNSPLHF. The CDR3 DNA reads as TGTGCCAGCAGCTACGGGACTGGGAATTCACCCCTCCACTTT.

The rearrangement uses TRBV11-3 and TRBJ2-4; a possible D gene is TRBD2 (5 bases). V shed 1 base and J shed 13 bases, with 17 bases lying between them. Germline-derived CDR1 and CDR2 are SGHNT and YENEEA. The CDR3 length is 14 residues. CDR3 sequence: CASSLGGRGARQYF. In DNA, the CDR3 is TGTGCCAGCAGCTTAGGGGGTCGGGGTGCCAGACAGTACTTC. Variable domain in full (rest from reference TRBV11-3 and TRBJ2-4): EAGVVQSPRYKIIEKKQPVAFWCNPISGHNTLYWYLQNLGQGPELLIRYENEEAVDDSQLPKDRFSAERLKGVDSTLKIQPAELGDSAVYLCASSLGGRGARQYFGAGTRLSVL.

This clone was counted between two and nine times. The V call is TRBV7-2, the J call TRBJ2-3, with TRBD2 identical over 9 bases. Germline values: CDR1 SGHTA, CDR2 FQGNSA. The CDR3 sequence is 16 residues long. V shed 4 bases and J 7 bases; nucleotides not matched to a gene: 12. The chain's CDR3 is CASSSLAGGPGNTQYF. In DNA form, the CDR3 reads TGTGCCAGCAGCTCCCTGGCGGGAGGGCCGGGGAATACGCAGTATTTT. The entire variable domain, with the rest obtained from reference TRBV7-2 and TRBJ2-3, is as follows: GAGVSQSPSNKVTEKGKDVELRCDPISGHTALYWYRQSLGQGLEFLIYFQGNSAPDKSGLPSDRFSAERTGGSVSTLTIQRTQQEDSAVYLCASSSLAGGPGNTQYFGPGTRLTVL.

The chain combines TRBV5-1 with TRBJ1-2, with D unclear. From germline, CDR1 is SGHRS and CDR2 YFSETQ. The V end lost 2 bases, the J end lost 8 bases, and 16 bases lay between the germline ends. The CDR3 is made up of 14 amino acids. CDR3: CASSLTGLDRGYTF. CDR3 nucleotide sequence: TGCGCCAGCAGCTTAACGGGGTTGGATCGGGGCTACACCTTC.

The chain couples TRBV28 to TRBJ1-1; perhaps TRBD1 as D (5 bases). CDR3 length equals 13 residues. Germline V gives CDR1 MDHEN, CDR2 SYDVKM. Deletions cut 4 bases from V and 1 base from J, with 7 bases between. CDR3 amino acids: CASSSTGNTEAFF. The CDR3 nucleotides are TGTGCCAGCAGTTCTACAGGGAACACTGAAGCTTTCTTT.

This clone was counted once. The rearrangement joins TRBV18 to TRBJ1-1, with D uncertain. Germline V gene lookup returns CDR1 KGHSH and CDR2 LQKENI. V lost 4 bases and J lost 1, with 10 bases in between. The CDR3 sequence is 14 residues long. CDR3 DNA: TGTGCCAGCTCACGACCGGGAGCGAACACTGAAGCTTTCTTT. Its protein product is CASSRPGANTEAFF.

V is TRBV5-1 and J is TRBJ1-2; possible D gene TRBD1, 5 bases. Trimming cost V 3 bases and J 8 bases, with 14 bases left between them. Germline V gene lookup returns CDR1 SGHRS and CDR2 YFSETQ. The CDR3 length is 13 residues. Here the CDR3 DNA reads TGCGCCAGCAGCTGGGGGGATCACCCCGGCTACACCTTC. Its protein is CASSWGDHPGYTF.

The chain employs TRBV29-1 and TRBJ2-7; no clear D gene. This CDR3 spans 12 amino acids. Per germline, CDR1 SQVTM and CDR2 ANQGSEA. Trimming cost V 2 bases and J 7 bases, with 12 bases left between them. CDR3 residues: CSVERSPLEQYF. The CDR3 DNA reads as TGCAGCGTTGAACGGTCTCCTTTAGAGCAGTACTTC.

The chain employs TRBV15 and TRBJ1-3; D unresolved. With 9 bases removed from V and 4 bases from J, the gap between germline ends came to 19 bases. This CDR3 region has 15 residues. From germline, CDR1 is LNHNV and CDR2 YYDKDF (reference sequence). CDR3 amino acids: CATGPAGRKGNTIYF. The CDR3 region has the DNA TGTGCCACAGGCCCGGCAGGAAGAAAGGGAAACACCATATATTTT.

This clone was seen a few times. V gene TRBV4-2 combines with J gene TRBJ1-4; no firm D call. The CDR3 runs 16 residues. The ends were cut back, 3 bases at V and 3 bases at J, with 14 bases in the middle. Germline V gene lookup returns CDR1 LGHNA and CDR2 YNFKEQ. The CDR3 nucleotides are TGTGCCAGCAGCCAGGGATCCGGGAAAGCTAATGAAAAACTGTTTTTT. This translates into CASSQGSGKANEKLFF.

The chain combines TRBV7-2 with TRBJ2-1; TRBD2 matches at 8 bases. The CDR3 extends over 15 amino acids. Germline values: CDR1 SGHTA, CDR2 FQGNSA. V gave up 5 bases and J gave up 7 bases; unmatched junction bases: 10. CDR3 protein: CASSPEKRELNEQFF. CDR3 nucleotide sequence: TGTGCCAGCAGCCCCGAGAAGCGGGAGTTAAATGAGCAGTTCTTC.

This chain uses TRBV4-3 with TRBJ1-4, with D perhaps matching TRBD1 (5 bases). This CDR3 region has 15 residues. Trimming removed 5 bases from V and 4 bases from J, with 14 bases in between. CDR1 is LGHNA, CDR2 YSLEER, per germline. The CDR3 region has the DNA TGCGCCAGCAGCACAACAGGAGTTCTTAATGAAAAACTGTTTTTT. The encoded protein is CASSTTGVLNEKLFF.